The 32 T cell receptor beta chains listed next were all sequenced from one sample in a study of blood T cells in healthy people across ages. Sample-barcoded 5' priming and a J-beta primer mix drove a second PCR of about 7 to 12 cycles. MiXCR, run by TCRdb on the 5' RACE reads, gives a single entry per CDR3 protein. The repertoire holds 450,000 to 700,000 distinct CDR3 sequences, with 25% to 30% as singletons. Sequencing was performed on blood. The receptors here all came from a woman in her 70s in good health.

The CDR3 nucleotides read TGTGCCAGCTCATCCCGGGTCAATGAAAAACTGTTTTTT. Amino acids: CASSSRVNEKLFF. The genes are TRBV18 and TRBJ1-4; D not resolved. This CDR3 has 13 residues. The germline gives CDR1 KGHSH, CDR2 LQKENI. Deletions cut 5 bases from V and 5 bases from J, with 9 bases between.

This sequence joins TRBV24-1 and TRBJ2-1; D might be TRBD1 (6 bases). CDR1 and CDR2 (germline): KGHDR, SFDVKD. There are 14 residues in the CDR3. V lost 5 bases and J 7 bases, leaving 14 bases between the germline ends. The CDR3 is CATSGPTGLNEQFF. CDR3 sequence (DNA): TGTGCCACCAGTGGTCCTACAGGGTTGAATGAGCAGTTCTTC.

The chain recombines TRBV5-1 with TRBJ2-7; D uncertain. The length of the CDR3 is 15 residues. Germline CDR1 and CDR2: SGHRS and YFSETQ. V was clipped by 0 bases and J by 3 bases, with 13 bases between them. CDR3 region: CASSLGQGEVYEQYF. For the CDR3, the DNA is TGCGCCAGCAGCTTGGGACAAGGAGAAGTCTACGAGCAGTACTTC.

This clonotype was recorded a few times. The junction departs from germline at one end; a sequencing error may be responsible. V and J are TRBV7-2 and TRBJ2-3; D might be TRBD2 (6 bases). The germline CDR1 and CDR2 sequences are SGHTA and FQGNSA. The CDR3 totals 13 residues. The chain's CDR3 is CASSLAGEDTRYF. CDR3 coding DNA: TGTGCCAGCAGCTTAGCGGGGGAGGATACGCGGTATTTT.

The V gene is TRBV12-3 or TRBV12-4, the J gene TRBJ1-4; tentatively, D is TRBD1 (5 bases). Between the trimmed V and J ends, which lost 3 bases and 11 bases, there was a span of 10 bases. This CDR3 spans 12 amino acids. CDR3 bases: TGTGCCAGCAGTTTGGGGGTGGGGAAACTGTTTTTT. Residues: CASSLGVGKLFF.

The V call is TRBV7-2, the J call TRBJ2-5; D gene ambiguous. CDR1 and CDR2 from the germline V gene are SGHTA and FQGNSA. Trimming stripped 6 bases from V and 5 bases from J, with 7 bases between. The CDR3 has 11 residues. The CDR3 nucleotides are TGTGCCAGCAGAAGCGCGGAGACCCAGTACTTC. Encoded protein: CASRSAETQYF.

V usage is TRBV20-1 and J usage is TRBJ2-1; D tentatively reads TRBD1 or TRBD2 (6 bases each). Germline V lookup: CDR1 DFQATT, CDR2 SNEGSKA (reference sequence). The CDR3 length is 15 residues. Trimming shortened V by 5 bases and J by 1 base, and 15 bases separated the two germline ends. The CDR3 sequence is CSAPVGGRSYNEQFF. For the CDR3, the DNA is TGCAGTGCTCCTGTAGGGGGGCGGTCCTACAATGAGCAGTTCTTC.

V and J are TRBV6-5 and TRBJ1-1; 7 nucleotides agree with TRBD1. The CDR3 extends over 16 amino acids. Germline V gene lookup returns CDR1 MNHEY and CDR2 SVGAGI. The trim removed 2 bases at V and 1 base at J, leaving 7 bases unmatched. CDR3 amino acids: CASSYLRQGRNTEAFF. Written as DNA, the CDR3 is TGTGCCAGCAGTTACCTCAGACAGGGCCGGAACACTGAAGCTTTCTTT.

This clonotype was counted between two and nine times. This chain uses TRBV7-2 with TRBJ2-7; no reliable D call. The CDR3 is 13 amino acids. From germline, CDR1 is SGHTA and CDR2 FQGNSA. Deletions cut 1 base from V and 2 bases from J, with 6 bases between. The CDR3 region is CASSLERAYEQYF. The CDR3 DNA reads TGTGCCAGCAGCTTAGAACGGGCCTACGAGCAGTACTTC.

This clonotype was observed a handful of times. The J gene is TRBJ2-5, the V gene TRBV7-9; 11 nucleotides match TRBD1. The J call is in doubt because the DNA end fits TRBJ2-1 better. The CDR3 spans 15 residues. CDR1 is SEHNR, CDR2 FQNEAQ, per germline (reference sequence). The CDR3 spells CASSLSGTGGNEQFF. The CDR3, as DNA: TGTGCCAGCAGCTTATCTGGGACAGGGGGCAATGAGCAGTTCTTC.

This clonotype appeared a few times. The chain has TRBV7-2 and TRBJ1-1; 7 bases line up with TRBD1. Germline CDR1 and CDR2: SGHTA and FQGNSA. The CDR3 is made up of 15 amino acids. V lost 6 bases to trimming and J lost 4 bases; unmatched junction nucleotides: 11. In DNA, the CDR3 is TGTGCCAGCAGGGGCGGTGGACAGGCTCTCACTGAAGCTTTCTTT. Protein sequence: CASRGGGQALTEAFF.

This clonotype was seen only a few times. At one end the junction does not follow the germline gene, possibly because of a read error. The chain uses TRBV11-2 and TRBJ1-2; D call uncertain. This CDR3 has 12 residues. Germline V gene data show CDR1 as SGHAT and CDR2 as FQNNGV. This CDR3 is CASRTSSRRTLF. The CDR3 nucleotides are TGTGCCAGCAGGACTTCATCCCGGCGGACCCTCTTC. The full variable domain, rest sourced from reference TRBV11-2 and TRBJ1-2, is EAGVAQSPRYKIIEKRQSVAFWCNPISGHATLYWYQQILGQGPKLLIQFQNNGVVDDSQLPKDRFSAERLKGVDSTLKIQPAKLEDSAVYLCASRTSSRRTLFGSGTRLTVV.

The chain is built from TRBV30 and TRBJ1-1; D uncertain. CDR1 GTSNPN and CDR2 SVGIG come from the germline V gene (reference sequence). The CDR3 is made up of 13 amino acids. The V and J ends lost 2 bases and 0 bases respectively, with 7 bases between them. The CDR3 bases are TGTGCCTGGAGTCGGCAGATGAACACTGAAGCTTTCTTT. It yields the protein CAWSRQMNTEAFF.

This sequence joins TRBV18 and TRBJ2-1; D possibly corresponds to TRBD2 (6 bases). The tail of the sequence fits TRBJ2-5 better, so the J call may be wrong. Germline assignment: CDR1 KGHSH and CDR2 LQKENI. There are 15 residues in the CDR3. The CDR3 protein is CASSQAGSVGETQYF. The CDR3 DNA reads TGTGCCAGCTCCCAGGCGGGGTCGGTCGGAGAGACCCAGTACTTC.

V is TRBV19 and J is TRBJ1-2, with TRBD1 as a possible D gene (6 bases). V was clipped by 4 bases and J by 8 bases, with 20 bases between them. CDR1 is LNHDA and CDR2 is SQIVND in the germline V gene (reference sequence). The CDR3 consists of 15 residues. The CDR3 region is CASSRRQVNAGGYTF. CDR3 DNA: TGTGCCAGTAGTAGGCGACAGGTGAATGCGGGAGGCTACACCTTC.

CDR3 loop: CASSGRGVDEQFF. CDR3 nucleotides: TGTGCCAGCAGCGGACGGGGAGTGGATGAGCAGTTCTTC. The V call is TRBV7-3, the J call TRBJ2-1, with D maybe TRBD2 (5 bases). This CDR3 contains 13 residues. With 5 bases removed from V and 8 bases from J, the gap between germline ends came to 13 bases. The germline V gene has CDR1 SGHTA and CDR2 FQGTGA.

V usage is TRBV7-2 and J usage is TRBJ1-1; D ambiguous. CDR1 and CDR2 from the germline V gene are SGHTA and FQGNSA. Trimming pared 5 bases from V and 5 bases from J, leaving 9 bases between. This CDR3 is 12 amino acids long. The CDR3 DNA reads as TGTGCCAGCAGCCATCCGGGAACTGAAGCTTTCTTT. Translation gives CASSHPGTEAFF.

This clonotype was seen a few times. The rearrangement joins TRBV20-1 to TRBJ2-3, with D possibly matching TRBD2 (5 bases). Per the germline V gene, CDR1 is DFQATT and CDR2 is SNEGSKA (reference sequence). This CDR3 has 12 amino acids. V was shortened by 2 bases and J by 4 bases, with 7 bases between the two germline ends. The CDR3 loop reads CSARSSSDTQYF. CDR3 in DNA: TGCAGTGCTAGATCTAGCTCAGATACGCAGTATTTT.

The CDR3 DNA sequence: TGCAGTGCGCGACAGGGGCCTTATGAAAAACTGTTTTTT. It translates to CSARQGPYEKLFF. The J gene is TRBJ1-4, the V gene TRBV20-1, with 8 bases that match TRBD1. In germline, CDR1 is DFQATT, CDR2 SNEGSKA (reference sequence). The CDR3 is 13 amino acids. J lost 6 bases, V lost 6 bases, and 6 bases had no gene match.

In its sample, this clonotype was seen a few times. The chain recombines TRBV29-1 with TRBJ2-1; TRBD2 matches at 7 bases. V was pared by 4 bases and J by 1 base, with 1 base of the junction left unmatched. The CDR3 sequence is 13 residues long. Germline V lookup: CDR1 SQVTM, CDR2 ANQGSEA. The CDR3 region is CSVAGGSYNEQFF. The CDR3 DNA reads as TGCAGCGTTGCGGGGGGTTCCTACAATGAGCAGTTCTTC.

V gene TRBV4-3 combines with J gene TRBJ2-6; 9 nucleotides agree with TRBD1. V gave up 0 bases and J gave up 0 bases; unmatched junction bases: 6. The CDR3 length is 19 residues. The germline CDR1 and CDR2 sequences are LGHNA and YSLEER. The DNA for the CDR3 is TGCGCCAGCAGCCAAGAGGAGGGGACAGGGAGCTCTGGGGCCAACGTCCTGACTTTC. Its protein product is CASSQEEGTGSSGANVLTF.

This clonotype appeared a few times. V gene TRBV10-3 combines with J gene TRBJ2-3; the match to TRBD2 covers 7 bases. This CDR3 comprises 13 residues. Germline CDR1 and CDR2: ENHRY and SYGVKD. Trimming took 4 bases from V and 4 from J; bases not matched to a gene: 2. CDR3 loop: CAISASGADTQYF. The CDR3, as DNA: TGTGCCATCAGTGCTAGCGGAGCAGATACGCAGTATTTT.

This chain joins TRBV29-1 and TRBJ1-3, with unresolved D. With 4 bases removed from V and 0 bases from J, the gap between germline ends came to 10 bases. CDR1 SQVTM and CDR2 ANQGSEA come from the germline V gene. The CDR3 spans 14 residues. The CDR3 loop reads CSVGGFSSGNTIYF. In DNA form, the CDR3 reads TGCAGCGTTGGCGGATTTAGCTCTGGAAACACCATATATTTT.

This chain uses TRBV6-1 with TRBJ1-2; possibly TRBD1 for D (5 bases). The V and J ends lost 8 bases and 4 bases respectively, with 14 bases between them. This CDR3 has 13 amino acids. CDR1 is MNHNS, CDR2 SASEGT, per germline. In DNA, the CDR3 is TGTGCCAGCGCCCAGGGTAAGGGCTATGGCTACACCTTC. It translates to CASAQGKGYGYTF.

Only one count was recorded for this clonotype. The chain joins TRBV5-1 to TRBJ2-3; D is ambiguous. Germline CDR1 and CDR2: SGHRS and YFSETQ. CDR3 length equals 13 residues. The germline V and J ends were trimmed by 7 bases and 0 bases, with 9 bases remaining between them. This CDR3 reads CASASGSTDTQYF. CDR3 nucleotides: TGCGCCAGCGCGAGTGGTAGCACAGATACGCAGTATTTT.

The chain uses TRBV5-1 and TRBJ1-1; D is possibly TRBD1 (5 bases). There are 17 residues in the CDR3. The germline CDR1 and CDR2 sequences are SGHRS and YFSETQ. The V and J ends lost 2 bases and 6 bases respectively, with 23 bases between them. CDR3 sequence (DNA): TGCGCCAGCAGCTTTAAACCGGGACGTCCGATCGGGCCTGAAGCTTTCTTT. This codes for CASSFKPGRPIGPEAFF.

This chain joins TRBV9 and TRBJ2-1; 8 positions agree with TRBD2. From germline, CDR1 is SGDLS and CDR2 YYNGEE. After removal of 2 bases from V and 1 base from J, the junction contained 2 bases not matched to a gene. The CDR3 length is 15 residues. Written as DNA, the CDR3 is TGTGCCAGCAGCGTTAGCGGGGAATCCTACAATGAGCAGTTCTTC. It specifies CASSVSGESYNEQFF.

The chain recombines TRBV6-5 with TRBJ2-7; perhaps TRBD1 as D (6 bases). The DNA end favors TRBJ2-5, so the J call may be wrong. CDR1 is MNHEY, CDR2 SVGAGI, per germline. This CDR3 comprises 14 residues. The CDR3 region is CASSPETGRETQYF. CDR3 in DNA: TGTGCCAGCAGCCCCGAAACAGGGAGAGAGACCCAGTACTTC.

This clonotype was seen once. The rearrangement joins TRBV25-1 to TRBJ2-1; D is ambiguous. This CDR3 is 11 amino acids long. Germline CDR1 is MGHDK and CDR2 is SYGVNS. The germline V and J ends were trimmed by 4 bases and 13 bases, with 11 bases remaining between them. DNA of the CDR3: TGTGCCAGCAGTGGAGGACCAGCTCAGTTCTTC. Its protein product is CASSGGPAQFF.

The gene calls are TRBV7-2 and TRBJ2-4; 7 bases agree with TRBD1. The CDR3 consists of 14 residues. After removal of 3 bases from V and 9 bases from J, the junction contained 8 bases not matched to a gene. The germline V gene has CDR1 SGHTA and CDR2 FQGNSA. The CDR3: CASSFSGPGGIQYF. Here the CDR3 DNA reads TGTGCCAGCAGCTTTTCTGGGCCAGGGGGCATTCAGTACTTC.

This clonotype was observed a few times. At one end the junction does not follow the germline gene, possibly because of a read error. The genes are TRBV5-1 and TRBJ2-2; tentatively, D is TRBD1 or TRBD2 (5 bases each). Germline V lookup: CDR1 SGHRS, CDR2 YFSETQ. The CDR3 length is 12 residues. The CDR3 DNA reads as TGCGCCAGCAGTTCCGGGACCGAGGAGCTGTTTTTT. Residues: CASSSGTEELFF.

This sequence joins TRBV4-3 and TRBJ2-5, with TRBD1 matching over 10 bases. Germline lookup yields CDR1 LGHNA and CDR2 YSLEER. After removal of 0 bases from V and 5 bases from J, the junction contained 15 bases not matched to a gene. This CDR3 is 19 amino acids long. CDR3 sequence: CASSQDLAGTGVLRETQYF. As DNA, the CDR3 is TGCGCCAGCAGCCAAGATTTGGCCGGGACAGGGGTACTGCGGGAGACCCAGTACTTC.